This paragraph reports one T cell receptor beta chain. This sample is part of a study of shared clonotypes between healthy human individuals. Germline V gene sequence: CDR1 MNHNY, CDR2 SVGAGI (reference sequence). The CDR3 totals 15 residues. V lost 6 bases, J lost 8 bases, and 10 bases stayed unmatched. Using immunoSEQ multiplex PCR, the repertoire was profiled, and TCRdb retains in-frame clones only, with some absent. The sample consists of fewer than 2.5 million clones, under 95% of them appearing once. Input material: naive CD4+ T cells from PBMCs. Subset given: CD45RA+ positively selected. This receptor was obtained from a man between 18 and 35 years old in good health. Some clones in this sample may be carry-over from other donors' samples. The gene calls are TRBV6-6 and TRBJ2-3; TRBD2 matches at 11 bases. CDR3 DNA sequence: TGTGCCAGCAGCTCCGGGACTAGCGGCCGAGGTACGCAGTATTTT. It encodes CASSSGTSGRGTQYF.